The 18 T cell receptor beta chains below come from one sample, sequenced in a study of identical twins. A single record per CDR3 protein comes from TCRdb applying MiXCR to the 5' RACE reads. The data show 350,000 to 500,000 distinct CDR3 sequences, approximately 17% seen once. Sequencing used naive T cells sorted from blood. Receptors originate from a man aged 50-60 years in good health.

This chain joins TRBV7-9 and TRBJ2-7; weak D call: TRBD2 (6 bases). Germline V lookup: CDR1 SEHNR, CDR2 FQNEAQ (reference sequence). Trimming pared 5 bases from V and 5 bases from J, leaving 22 bases between. The CDR3 loop spans 16 amino acids. CDR3 DNA sequence: TGTGCCAGCAGCCCTCCGGGGCGGGGCCCTTTCGACGAGCAGTACTTC. Protein sequence: CASSPPGRGPFDEQYF.

This clonotype has a count of ten or more. A junction boundary mismatches the germline segment, possibly from a read error. The rearrangement links TRBV5-1 to TRBJ2-7, with TRBD1 matching over 10 bases. The germline V gene has CDR1 SGHRS and CDR2 YFSETQ. CDR3 length equals 17 residues. The CDR3 DNA follows: TGCGCCAGCAGGTTGGCACCGGGACAGGGGTTTGCCTACGAGCAGTACTTC. Its protein is CASRLAPGQGFAYEQYF.

This clonotype has a handful of counts. The rearrangement uses TRBV6-5 and TRBJ2-7; TRBD1 matches at 11 bases. The junction had 4 bases not matched to a gene; V was cut back by 0 bases and J by 3 bases. Germline loops: CDR1 MNHEY, CDR2 SVGAGI. This CDR3 spans 16 amino acids. CDR3 region: CASSYSGQGAFYEQYF. The CDR3, as DNA: TGTGCCAGCAGTTACTCAGGACAGGGGGCCTTCTACGAGCAGTACTTC.

This clonotype was found a few times. The CDR3 bases are TGTGCCAGCAGTTACGAACATTGGGACAGAACAAACTATGGCTACACCTTC. It is translated as CASSYEHWDRTNYGYTF. The J gene is TRBJ1-2, the V gene TRBV6-2 or TRBV6-3; the match to TRBD1 covers 7 bases. Trimming removed 2 bases from V and 2 bases from J; junction bases left unmatched: 11. This CDR3 has 17 residues. The germline V gene encodes CDR1 MNHEY and CDR2 SVGEGT.

The V gene is TRBV7-6, the J gene TRBJ2-7; D may match TRBD1 or TRBD2 (5 bases each). Deletions cut 1 base from V and 1 base from J, with 11 bases between. The CDR3 spans 15 residues. CDR1 is SGHVS, CDR2 FNYEAQ, per germline. The CDR3 reads CASSLGDGASYEQYF. The DNA for the CDR3 is TGTGCCAGCAGCTTAGGGGACGGAGCTTCCTACGAGCAGTACTTC.

V is TRBV4-3 and J is TRBJ2-1, with D uncertain. Per germline, CDR1 LGHNA and CDR2 YSLEER. The CDR3 consists of 16 residues. Deletions cut 4 bases from V and 0 bases from J, with 13 bases between. This CDR3 is CASSRIPGSSYNEQFF. In DNA form, the CDR3 reads TGCGCCAGCAGCCGGATCCCGGGCAGCTCCTACAATGAGCAGTTCTTC.

This clonotype was counted a single time. The chain has TRBV3-1 and TRBJ1-1, with 7 bases fitting TRBD1. The CDR3 runs 16 residues. Germline lookup yields CDR1 LGHDT and CDR2 YNNKEL (reference sequence). J gave up 6 bases and V 6 bases, and 16 bases lay outside the gene matches. This CDR3 is CASSPIKTGSPSEAFF. The DNA for the CDR3 is TGTGCCAGCAGTCCTATAAAGACAGGGAGCCCCTCTGAAGCTTTCTTT. Complete variable domain (other parts from reference TRBV3-1 and TRBJ1-1): DTAVSQTPKYLVTQMGNDKSIKCEQNLGHDTMYWYKQDSKKFLKIMFSYNNKELIINETVPNRFSPKSPDKAHLNLHINSLELGDSAVYFCASSPIKTGSPSEAFFGQGTRLTVV.

This chain joins TRBV20-1 and TRBJ1-5, with 7 bases identical to TRBD1. The CDR3 is made up of 14 amino acids. Germline CDR1 DFQATT, CDR2 SNEGSKA (reference sequence). Trimming removed 5 bases from V and 3 bases from J; junction bases left unmatched: 7. CDR3 coding DNA: TGCAGTGCTCCGAGACAGGGCCTCAATCAGCCCCAGCATTTT. It specifies CSAPRQGLNQPQHF.

The V call is TRBV10-3, the J call TRBJ1-1; D is unclear. V was clipped by 6 bases and J by 3 bases, with 5 bases between them. The CDR3 totals 11 residues. Germline V CDR1 and CDR2: ENHRY, SYGVKD. Written as DNA, the CDR3 is TGTGCCATCAGGGAAGACACTGAAGCTTTCTTT. Its protein is CAIREDTEAFF.

The chain couples TRBV5-1 to TRBJ2-7, with no clear D. This CDR3 has 15 residues. V was trimmed by 4 bases and J by 0 bases, leaving 14 bases between them. The V gene's germline CDR1 is SGHRS and CDR2 YFSETQ. CDR3 DNA sequence: TGCGCCAGCAGCATTCAGGCCCCCAGCTCCTACGAGCAGTACTTC. Its translation: CASSIQAPSSYEQYF.

This clonotype was recorded many times. The chain employs TRBV7-2 and TRBJ2-7; either TRBD1 or TRBD2 may supply D (5 bases each). V shed 5 bases and J shed 4 bases, with 9 bases lying between them. The CDR3 has 12 residues. The V gene's germline CDR1 is SGHTA and CDR2 FQGNSA. This CDR3 is CASSPGQYEQYF. The CDR3 bases are TGTGCCAGCAGCCCGGGGCAATACGAGCAGTACTTC.

This clonotype has more than one count but fewer than ten. This rearrangement joins TRBV25-1 to TRBJ2-1; D remains ambiguous. CDR3 size: 13 residues. V dropped 6 bases and J dropped 3 bases, with 9 bases sitting between them. Looked up from germline, CDR1 is MGHDK and CDR2 is SYGVNS. The CDR3 sequence is CASRVDLYNEQFF. CDR3 in DNA: TGTGCCAGCAGAGTAGATCTCTACAATGAGCAGTTCTTC.

In its sample, this clonotype was seen many times. The J gene is TRBJ2-2, the V gene TRBV29-1; TRBD2 aligns across 8 bases. In germline, CDR1 is SQVTM, CDR2 ANQGSEA. With V trimmed by 6 bases and J by 4 bases, 4 bases remained unmatched. The CDR3 has 13 residues. DNA of the CDR3: TGCAGCGTAAGCGGGAGTGGCACCGGGGAGCTGTTTTTT. Translation: CSVSGSGTGELFF.

The CDR3 nucleotides read TGTGCCAGCAGTTTGGCAGGGGGCACGAACTATGGCTACACCTTC. It yields the protein CASSLAGGTNYGYTF. The chain carries TRBV6-2 or TRBV6-3 and TRBJ1-2; 8 bases are a match to TRBD1. Germline CDR1 is MNHEY and CDR2 is SVGEGT. CDR3 length equals 15 residues. With 4 bases clipped from V and 2 bases from J, the junction kept 6 bases outside the gene matches.

The rearrangement joins TRBV18 to TRBJ2-3; no clear D gene. Trimming stripped 6 bases from V and 0 bases from J, with 13 bases between. Per germline, CDR1 KGHSH and CDR2 LQKENI. The length of the CDR3 is 15 residues. CDR3 residues: CASSLTLPSTDTQYF. CDR3 nucleotides: TGTGCCAGCTCCCTTACACTACCGAGCACAGATACGCAGTATTTT.

The table lists this clonotype with a few counts. V is TRBV20-1 and J is TRBJ1-4; 9 bases match TRBD1. V trimming: 5 bases; J trimming: 12 bases; junction bases outside the gene matches: 7. The V gene's germline CDR1 is DFQATT and CDR2 SNEGSKA (reference sequence). The CDR3 has 12 amino acids. DNA of the CDR3: TGCAGTGCTGGACAGGGGACGAAAGAACTGTTTTTT. The encoded protein is CSAGQGTKELFF.

This clonotype was observed a handful of times. This rearrangement joins TRBV28 to TRBJ2-1; the D gene is possibly TRBD1 (7 bases). Looked up from germline, CDR1 is MDHEN and CDR2 is SYDVKM. The CDR3 has 16 amino acids. V was pared by 2 bases and J by 1 base, with 12 bases between. The CDR3 loop reads CASSLVAGGSYNEQFF. CDR3 sequence (DNA): TGTGCCAGCAGTTTAGTGGCAGGGGGGTCCTACAATGAGCAGTTCTTC.

This clonotype occurred a few times. The chain is built from TRBV29-1 and TRBJ2-7, with D possibly being TRBD1 or TRBD2 (6 bases each). The germline V and J ends were trimmed by 3 bases and 2 bases, with 17 bases remaining between them. The CDR3 has 15 residues. Per germline, CDR1 SQVTM and CDR2 ANQGSEA. CDR3 protein: CSVERGSGGAYEQYF. The DNA for the CDR3 is TGCAGCGTTGAGAGGGGGTCCGGGGGTGCCTACGAGCAGTACTTC.